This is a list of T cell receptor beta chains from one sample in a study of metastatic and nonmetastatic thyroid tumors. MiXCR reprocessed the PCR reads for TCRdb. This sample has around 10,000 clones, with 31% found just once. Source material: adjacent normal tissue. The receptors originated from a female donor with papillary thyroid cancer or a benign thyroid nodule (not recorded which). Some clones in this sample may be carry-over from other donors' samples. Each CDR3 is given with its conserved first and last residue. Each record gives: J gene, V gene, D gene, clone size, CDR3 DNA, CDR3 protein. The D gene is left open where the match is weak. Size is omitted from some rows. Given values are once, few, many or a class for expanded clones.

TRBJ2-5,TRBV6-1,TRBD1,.,TGTGTCAGCAGTGAAGCCTGGACCGTGACAGGGACGGCAAAAGAGACCCATTACTTC,CVSSEAWTVTGTAKETHYF
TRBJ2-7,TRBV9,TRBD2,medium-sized,TGTGCCAGCAGCCTCGGGACTAGCGGGACGGGGGAGCAGTACTTC,CASSLGTSGTGEQYF
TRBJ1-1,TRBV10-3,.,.,TGTGCCATCAGTGAACTGAACACTGAAGCTTTCTTT,CAISELNTEAFF
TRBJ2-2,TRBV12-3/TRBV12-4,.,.,TGTGCCAGCAGTTCTAACGGCGGGGAGCTGTTTTTT,CASSSNGGELFF
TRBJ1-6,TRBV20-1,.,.,TGCAGTGCTAGAGATCTTAATAATTCACCCCTCCACTTT,CSARDLNNSPLHF
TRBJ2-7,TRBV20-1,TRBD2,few,TGCAGTGCTAGAGGTACTAGCGGGAGTAAGTCCTACGAGCAGTACTTC,CSARGTSGSKSYEQYF
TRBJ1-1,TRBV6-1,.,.,TGTGCCAGCAGCGAGGACCCGAACACTGAAGCTTTCTTT,CASSEDPNTEAFF
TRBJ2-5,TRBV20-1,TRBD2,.,TGCAGTGCTGCTACTAGCGGGGGTTACCAAGAGACCCAGTACTTC,CSAATSGGYQETQYF
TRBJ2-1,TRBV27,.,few,TGTGCCAGCAGTTTTTGGAGGGGGTCCAATGAGCAGTTCTTC,CASSFWRGSNEQFF
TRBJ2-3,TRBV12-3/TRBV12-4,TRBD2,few,TGTGCCAGCAGTCGACTAGCGGGAGGATCAGATACGCAGTATTTT,CASSRLAGGSDTQYF
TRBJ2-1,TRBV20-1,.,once,TGCAGTGCTTGGGTGGAGATAAATGAGCAGTTCTTC,CSAWVEINEQFF
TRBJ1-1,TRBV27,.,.,TGTGCCAGCAGTTTATTGGGGGACACTGAAGCTTTCTTT,CASSLLGDTEAFF
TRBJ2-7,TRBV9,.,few,TGTGCCAGCAGCCCCTCCTACGAGCAGTACTTC,CASSPSYEQYF
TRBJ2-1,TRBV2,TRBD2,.,TGTGCCAGCAGGGGACTAGCGGGAGAAAATGAGCAGTTCTTC,CASRGLAGENEQFF
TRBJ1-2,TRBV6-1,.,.,TGTGCCAGCATCCATCAGGAGGGAGGGAACTATGGCTACACCTTC,CASIHQEGGNYGYTF
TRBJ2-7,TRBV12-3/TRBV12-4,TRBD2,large,TGTGCCAGCAGTTTAGCGCTAGCGGGAGTATACGAGCAGTACTTC,CASSLALAGVYEQYF
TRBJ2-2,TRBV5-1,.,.,TGCGCCAGCAGCTCTCCGGGTGGGGTAAACACCGGGGAGCTGTTTTTT,CASSSPGGVNTGELFF
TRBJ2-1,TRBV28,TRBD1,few,TGTGCCAGCAGTAAGCTCTGGGACAGCTCCACCCTCGCCCATGAGCAGTTCTTC,CASSKLWDSSTLAHEQFF
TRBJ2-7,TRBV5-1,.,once,TGCGCCAGCAGCTTGTACGCTGTTCGGGGGAATTCCTACGAGCAGTACTTC,CASSLYAVRGNSYEQYF
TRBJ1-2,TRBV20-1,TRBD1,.,TGCAGTCCCCTGGACAGGGTCTTCATTAGTGACCCAAGTTTTTATGGCTACACCTTC,CSPLDRVFISDPSFYGYTF
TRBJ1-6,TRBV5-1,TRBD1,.,TGCGCCAGCAGAGGGGAGGACAGGTATAATTCACCCCTCCACTTT,CASRGEDRYNSPLHF
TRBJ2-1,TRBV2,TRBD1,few,TGTGCCAGCAGGGACGGACAGGGGCTGTACAATGAGCAGTTCTTC,CASRDGQGLYNEQFF
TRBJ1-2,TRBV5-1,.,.,TGCGCCAGCAGCTTATTAACAGGGCAATGGGGCTACACCTTC,CASSLLTGQWGYTF
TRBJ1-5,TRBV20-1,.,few,TGCAGTGCTCTGGAAGGGGTTGATCAGCCCCAGCATTTT,CSALEGVDQPQHF
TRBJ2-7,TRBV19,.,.,TGTGCCAGTAGTAATTTGCTCAGCCGCAGGCAGTACTTC,CASSNLLSRRQYF
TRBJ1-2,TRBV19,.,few,TGTGCCAGTCGGGATAACTTAAACTATGGCTACACCTTC,CASRDNLNYGYTF
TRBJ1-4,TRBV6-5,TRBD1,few,TGTGCCAGCAGTTCCGACAGGGTAGACCTGTCTAATGAAAAACTGTTTTTT,CASSSDRVDLSNEKLFF
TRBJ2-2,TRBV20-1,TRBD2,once,TGCAGTGCTAGAGACTTAGCGGGAGCGGGCACCGGGGAGCTGTTTTTT,CSARDLAGAGTGELFF
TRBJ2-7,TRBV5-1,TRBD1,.,TGCGCCAGCAGCTTTACAGGGGGAGACGAGCAGTACTTC,CASSFTGGDEQYF
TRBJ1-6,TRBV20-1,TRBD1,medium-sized,TGCAGTGCTAGAGATCCGAAGACAGGGACAACTAATTCACCCCTCCACTTT,CSARDPKTGTTNSPLHF
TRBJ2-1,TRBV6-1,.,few,TGTGCCAGCAGTGACCGGGAGTACAATGAGCAGTTCTTC,CASSDREYNEQFF
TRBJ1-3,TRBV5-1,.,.,TGCGCCAGCAGCGAGGGCTTAGGGAAAGGTGGAAACACCATATATTTT,CASSEGLGKGGNTIYF
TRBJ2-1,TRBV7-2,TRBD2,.,TGTGCCAGCAGTTCTAGCGGGGGGGCCTCCTACAATGAGCAGTTCTTC,CASSSSGGASYNEQFF
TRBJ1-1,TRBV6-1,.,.,TGTGCCAGCGGGACCGCGAACACTGAAGCTTTCTTT,CASGTANTEAFF
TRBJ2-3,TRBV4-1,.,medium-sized,TGCGCCAGCAGCCAAGATCTCCCATTTACGCAGTATTTT,CASSQDLPFTQYF
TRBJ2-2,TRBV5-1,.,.,TGCGCCAGCAGCAAGGACCGGGGGGCGTGTACCGGGGAGCTGTCTTTC,CASSKDRGACTGELSF